This T cell receptor (beta chain) was observed in a study of PD-L1 blockade in urothelial cancer. Points from the study as a whole: Tumor-associated TCR clones expanded more in blood at 3 weeks in patients with durable benefit.

With respect to this clone: The antigen is unknown.

The time point was: pretreatment peripheral blood. Individual patients had between 1 and 8 samples, taken pretreatment and on-treatment. Sequencing used immunoSEQ multiplex PCR; TCRdb keeps in-frame clones, though not all of them. This sample has roughly 90,000 clones, with roughly nine tenths found just once. The sample here was PBMCs, taken around atezolizumab (anti-PD-L1) treatment. The receptor comes from an elderly woman with urothelial cancer.

The CDR3 here is CASTWTGGKIAEAFF. CDR3 in DNA: TGTGCCAGCACCTGGACGGGGGGCAAAATCGCTGAAGCTTTCTTT. The chain employs TRBV5-6 and TRBJ1-1; D possibly corresponds to TRBD1 (6 bases). V dropped 6 bases and J dropped 6 bases, with 21 bases sitting between them. The germline V gene has CDR1 SGHDT and CDR2 YYEEEE. The CDR3 loop spans 15 amino acids.